This entry concerns a single T cell receptor (beta chain). Germline V lookup: CDR1 MDHEN, CDR2 SYDVKM. Trimming took off 5 bases at V and 0 bases at J, with 11 bases between the two ends. This CDR3 has 14 amino acids. Germline DNA was also extracted, and blood RNA was taken from unsorted whole blood. These data are taken from a study of tumor-infiltrating lymphocytes in primary liver carcinoma. Study at large: Donors underwent surgery for histopathologically diagnosed primary liver carcinoma.

The template, around 520 ng total RNA, yielded TCR beta cDNA made with a constant-region primer. Amplification in three nested multiplex PCR rounds with slightly modified ARM-PCR gave rise to TCR beta libraries. The first two PCR rounds used TRBV1-TRBV30 forward primers with a C-beta reverse primer, about 10 cycles each. TCRdb ran MiXCR on the multiplex PCR reads and lists one entry per CDR3 protein. The repertoire holds about 180,000 distinct CDR3 sequences, with about 60% as singletons. This chain uses TRBV28 with TRBJ2-7; D is ambiguous. The receptor comes from a middle-aged man with primary liver carcinoma and hepatitis B virus infection. The sample comprised peripheral blood. Here the CDR3 reads CASSLVLSSYEQYF. CDR3 bases: TGTGCCAGCAGTCTGGTACTCTCCTCCTACGAGCAGTACTTC. The full variable domain, rest sourced from reference TRBV28 and TRBJ2-7, is DVKVTQSSRYLVKRTGEKVFLECVQDMDHENMFWYRQDPGLGLRLIYFSYDVKMKEKGDIPEGYSVSREKKERFSLILESASTNQTSMYLCASSLVLSSYEQYFGPGTRLTVT.